One T cell receptor (beta chain) is described in this entry. This specimen belongs to a study of blood T cell repertoires in COVID-19. Clones were read by immunoSEQ multiplex PCR, and TCRdb kept only the in-frame ones, dropping some. The top ten clones hold just under 6.5% of a sample with under 300,000 clones, approximately 86% of them seen once. Sequencing used peripheral blood. This receptor was taken from a woman aged 60 to 75 with active or convalescent COVID-19.

The CDR3 DNA follows: TGTGCCACCAGTGATTATGCAGGGCCCACCGGGGAGCTGTTTTTT. Amino acid sequence: CATSDYAGPTGELFF. The V and J genes are TRBV24-1 and TRBJ2-2; D is possibly TRBD1 (5 bases). The germline V gene encodes CDR1 KGHDR and CDR2 SFDVKD. Trimming stripped 2 bases from V and 4 bases from J, with 10 bases between. This CDR3 spans 15 amino acids.